The 22 T cell receptor beta chains presented below share a single source sample, sequenced in a study of cytomegalovirus exposure and HLA in healthy donors. The PCR contained 60 Vbeta and 13 Jbeta primers. The method was immunoSEQ multiplex PCR; TCRdb's version includes in-frame clones alone and lacks a portion of them. Found here are over 100,000 clones; the top ten clones hold roughly 6.6%. The sequencing input was PBMCs. Source of these receptors: a man aged 35-49 years in good health and CMV-seropositive.

The rearrangement links TRBV7-3 to TRBJ2-1; 9 bases map to TRBD2. Germline CDR1 and CDR2: SGHTA and FQGTGA. V lost 1 base to trimming and J lost 7 bases; unmatched junction nucleotides: 8. This CDR3 is built from 16 residues. CDR3 loop: CASSLMASGIRNEQFF. The CDR3 nucleotides are TGTGCCAGCAGCTTAATGGCTAGCGGGATTAGGAATGAGCAGTTCTTC.

The J gene is TRBJ2-3, the V gene TRBV2; no reliable D call. The germline gives CDR1 SNHLY, CDR2 FYNNEI. CDR3 size: 14 residues. V lost 5 bases and J lost 7, with 16 bases in between. The CDR3 nucleotides read TGTGCCAGCAGTCCCGGGTTGGGTCCTAATACGCAGTATTTT. Translated, it gives CASSPGLGPNTQYF. Variable domain in full (rest from reference TRBV2 and TRBJ2-3): EPEVTQTPSHQVTQMGQEVILRCVPISNHLYFYWYRQILGQKVEFLVSFYNNEISEKSEIFDDQFSVERPDGSNFTLKIRSTKLEDSAMYFCASSPGLGPNTQYFGPGTRLTVL.

The V gene is TRBV6-6, the J gene TRBJ1-2; 7 nucleotides align to TRBD1. The CDR3 totals 14 residues. V shed 5 bases and J 6 bases; nucleotides not matched to a gene: 9. Germline lookup yields CDR1 MNHNY and CDR2 SVGAGI (reference sequence). The CDR3 nucleotides read TGTGCCAGCAGTAGTCGACAGGGTGATAATGGCTACACCTTC. This gives the protein CASSSRQGDNGYTF.

V gene TRBV15 combines with J gene TRBJ2-5, with TRBD2 identical over 7 bases. The J call may be incorrect, as the DNA end agrees better with TRBJ2-7. CDR1 LNHNV and CDR2 YYDKDF come from the germline V gene (reference sequence). The CDR3 has 17 residues. CDR3 sequence reads: CATSRDRALSGQNEQYF. For the CDR3, the DNA is TGTGCCACCAGCAGAGATCGGGCGCTTAGCGGGCAAAACGAGCAGTACTTC.

The rearrangement links TRBV10-3 to TRBJ2-7; TRBD2 aligns across 10 bases. CDR1 is ENHRY, CDR2 SYGVKD, per germline. The CDR3 covers 13 residues. V was clipped by 6 bases and J by 4 bases; unmatched bases: 3. The CDR3 region has the DNA TGTGCCATCAGCCCGGGACTAGCGTACGAGCAGTACTTC. Translated: CAISPGLAYEQYF.

V and J are TRBV15 and TRBJ1-5, with D tentatively TRBD1 (5 bases). The CDR3 is 18 residues long. V shed 0 bases and J shed 0 bases, with 15 bases lying between them. Germline V lookup: CDR1 LNHNV, CDR2 YYDKDF (reference sequence). In DNA form, the CDR3 reads TGTGCCACCAGCAGAGAAGAGGGCGGGACGGATAGCAATCAGCCCCAGCATTTT. Translation gives CATSREEGGTDSNQPQHF.

V gene TRBV7-9 combines with J gene TRBJ1-4, with a possible D match to TRBD1 (5 bases). There are 14 residues in the CDR3. Germline CDR1 SEHNR, CDR2 FQNEAQ (reference sequence). The V end was cut by 2 bases, the J end by 8 bases, with 12 bases between. CDR3 sequence (DNA): TGTGCCAGCAGCTTAAGCCCAGGGTTGGAAAAACTGTTTTTT. Translated: CASSLSPGLEKLFF.

The chain recombines TRBV7-3 with TRBJ1-1; no firm D call. The V end lost 2 bases, the J end lost 5 bases, and 12 bases lay between the germline ends. This CDR3 is built from 14 residues. CDR1 and CDR2 (germline): SGHTA, FQGTGA. CDR3 DNA sequence: TGTGCCAGCAGCTTAGGGCAGCCGAGTACTGAAGCTTTCTTT. As protein: CASSLGQPSTEAFF. Full variable domain (rest looked up from reference TRBV7-3 and TRBJ1-1): GAGVSQTPSNKVTEKGKYVELRCDPISGHTALYWYRQSLGQGPEFLIYFQGTGAADDSGLPNDRFFAVRPEGSVSTLKIQRTERGDSAVYLCASSLGQPSTEAFFGQGTRLTVV.

V and J are TRBV9 and TRBJ2-1; 11 bases map to TRBD2. With 4 bases clipped from V and 5 bases from J, the junction kept 8 bases outside the gene matches. The CDR3 is made up of 16 amino acids. Germline CDR1 reads SGDLS; CDR2 reads YYNGEE. The CDR3 spells CASSLHGTSGNNEQFF. In DNA form, the CDR3 reads TGTGCCAGCAGCCTCCACGGGACTAGCGGAAACAATGAGCAGTTCTTC.

V gene TRBV6-6 combines with J gene TRBJ1-5; 8 positions match TRBD1. In germline, CDR1 is MNHNY, CDR2 SVGAGI (reference sequence). Trimming cost V 6 bases and J 6 bases; bases outside gene matches: 7. CDR3 size: 14 residues. The CDR3 DNA sequence: TGTGCCAGCAGCTCCCAGGGGGCGCCTCAGCCCCAGCATTTT. Its translation is CASSSQGAPQPQHF.

The rearrangement uses TRBV27 and TRBJ1-1; D not resolved. Germline CDR1 MNHEY, CDR2 SMNVEV (reference sequence). Trimming left V 3 bases short and J 11 bases short, with 16 bases between. The CDR3 runs 13 residues. CDR3 amino acids: CASSFRQDRSAFF. The DNA for the CDR3 is TGTGCCAGCAGTTTTAGGCAGGATCGGTCCGCTTTCTTT.

The V and J genes are TRBV5-4 and TRBJ1-4; D remains ambiguous. The CDR3 consists of 15 residues. Per the germline V gene, CDR1 is SGHNT and CDR2 is YYREEE (reference sequence). V was cut by 1 base and J by 5 bases, with 12 bases left in between. CDR3 nucleotide sequence: TGTGCCAGCAGCTTGCGGGGAGTTACGAATGAAAAACTGTTTTTT. It translates to CASSLRGVTNEKLFF.

The V and J genes are TRBV5-1 and TRBJ2-3, with 15 bases identical to TRBD2. Trimming cost V 4 bases and J 4 bases; bases outside gene matches: 4. The CDR3 is 16 residues long. The V gene's germline CDR1 is SGHRS and CDR2 YFSETQ. CDR3 in amino acids: CASSPWTSGRADTQYF. As DNA, the CDR3 is TGCGCCAGCAGCCCCTGGACTAGCGGGAGGGCAGATACGCAGTATTTT.

The V gene is TRBV28, the J gene TRBJ1-1; tentatively, D is TRBD1 (5 bases). Trimming left V 6 bases short and J 1 base short, with 15 bases between. The CDR3 covers 15 residues. The germline V gene has CDR1 MDHEN and CDR2 SYDVKM. Written as DNA, the CDR3 is TGTGCCAGCAGCCCCCCCGTCGGACAGAACACTGAAGCTTTCTTT. Translating it yields CASSPPVGQNTEAFF. Together with reference TRBV28 and TRBJ1-1, the CDR3 gives the full variable domain: DVKVTQSSRYLVKRTGEKVFLECVQDMDHENMFWYRQDPGLGLRLIYFSYDVKMKEKGDIPEGYSVSREKKERFSLILESASTNQTSMYLCASSPPVGQNTEAFFGQGTRLTVV.

This chain joins TRBV12-5 and TRBJ2-5; maybe TRBD1 (5 bases). The length of the CDR3 is 14 residues. Looked up from germline, CDR1 is LGHNT and CDR2 is FRNRAP. V was shortened by 1 base and J by 4 bases, with 10 bases between the two germline ends. The CDR3 here is CASGLGQGLETQYF. CDR3 nucleotide sequence: TGTGCTAGTGGTTTGGGCCAGGGCCTAGAGACCCAGTACTTC.

The V and J genes are TRBV12-2 and TRBJ2-6; TRBD1, the D gene given by the table, was not confirmed from the DNA. TRBV12-2 is a pseudogene segment. The CDR3 consists of 17 residues. DNA of the CDR3: TGTGCAAGTCGCGTCCCCTACGCAGGGTCTGGGGCCAACGTCCTGACTTTC. As protein: CASRVPYAGSGANVLTF.

This chain uses TRBV9 with TRBJ2-7, with a possible D match to TRBD1 (6 bases). V dropped 0 bases and J dropped 7 bases, with 17 bases sitting between them. Germline V gene lookup returns CDR1 SGDLS and CDR2 YYNGEE. The CDR3 has 15 amino acids. The CDR3 is CASSVDGTPSREQYF. As DNA, the CDR3 is TGTGCCAGCAGCGTAGACGGGACACCTAGTAGGGAGCAGTACTTC.

This chain uses TRBV9 with TRBJ2-7; 8 bases line up with TRBD1. The CDR3 extends over 15 amino acids. Germline values: CDR1 SGDLS, CDR2 YYNGEE. The V and J ends lost 3 bases and 3 bases, in that order; junction bases with no gene match: 8. The chain's CDR3 is CASSATGGAGYEQYF. In DNA, the CDR3 is TGTGCCAGCAGCGCCACAGGGGGAGCGGGCTACGAGCAGTACTTC.

This chain uses TRBV27 with TRBJ1-4; 11 nucleotides line up with TRBD1. V dropped 1 base and J dropped 6; count of bases not matched to a gene: 4. In germline, CDR1 is MNHEY, CDR2 SMNVEV (reference sequence). The CDR3 consists of 16 residues. The DNA for the CDR3 is TGTGCCAGCAGTTTATACAGGACAGGGGGCGATGAAAAACTGTTTTTT. This gives the protein CASSLYRTGGDEKLFF. Drawing the rest from reference TRBV27 and TRBJ1-4, the complete variable domain is EAQVTQNPRYLITVTGKKLTVTCSQNMNHEYMSWYRQDPGLGLRQIYYSMNVEVTDKGDVPEGYKVSRKEKRNFPLILESPSPNQTSLYFCASSLYRTGGDEKLFFGSGTQLSVL.

CDR3 sequence reads: CASPSGRYEQYF. The DNA of the CDR3 is TGTGCCAGCCCTAGCGGGAGGTACGAGCAGTACTTC. The rearrangement joins TRBV6-1 to TRBJ2-7; 11 bases fit TRBD2. J was trimmed by 4 bases and V by 8 bases; bases with no gene match: 1. The germline V gene encodes CDR1 MNHNS and CDR2 SASEGT. The CDR3 is 12 residues long.

CDR3 in amino acids: CASSFRGQRDLWEQYF. CDR3 bases: TGTGCCAGCAGCTTCCGCGGCCAGCGGGACCTCTGGGAGCAGTACTTC. This chain joins TRBV5-4 and TRBJ2-7, with 7 bases aligning to TRBD2. CDR1 is SGHNT, CDR2 YYREEE, per germline (reference sequence). There are 16 residues in the CDR3. V was pared by 2 bases and J by 7 bases, with 15 bases of the junction left unmatched.

The rearrangement uses TRBV5-4 and TRBJ1-1, with a tentative D call TRBD1 (6 bases). The length of the CDR3 is 13 residues. The germline V and J ends were trimmed by 0 bases and 3 bases, with 6 bases remaining between them. The V gene's germline CDR1 is SGHNT and CDR2 YYREEE (reference sequence). CDR3 sequence (DNA): TGTGCCAGCAGCTTGGACAGGGACACTGAAGCTTTCTTT. This encodes CASSLDRDTEAFF.